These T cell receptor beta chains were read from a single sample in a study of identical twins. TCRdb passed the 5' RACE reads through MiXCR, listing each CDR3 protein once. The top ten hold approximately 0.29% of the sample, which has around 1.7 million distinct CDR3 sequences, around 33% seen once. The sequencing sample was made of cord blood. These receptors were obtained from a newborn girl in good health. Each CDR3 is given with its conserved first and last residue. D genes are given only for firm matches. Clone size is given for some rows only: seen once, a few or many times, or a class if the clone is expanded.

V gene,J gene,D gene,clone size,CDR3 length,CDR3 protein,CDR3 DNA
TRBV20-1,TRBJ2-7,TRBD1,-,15,CSADPGGQGPYEQYF,TGCAGTGCTGATCCCGGAGGACAGGGCCCCTACGAGCAGTACTTC
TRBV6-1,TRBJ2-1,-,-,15,CASSEGRQVFNEQFF,TGTGCCAGCAGTGAAGGTAGACAGGTTTTCAATGAGCAGTTCTTC
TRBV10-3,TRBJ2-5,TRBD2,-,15,CAISETSSGNNEQYF,TGTGCCATCAGTGAGACGTCTAGCGGGAACAATGAGCAGTACTTC
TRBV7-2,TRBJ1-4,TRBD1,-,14,CASSQDRGHEKLFF,TGTGCCAGCAGTCAGGACAGGGGGCATGAAAAACTGTTTTTT
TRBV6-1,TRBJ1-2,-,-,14,CASDQQKGHGGYTF,TGTGCCAGCGACCAGCAGAAAGGGCATGGGGGCTACACCTTC
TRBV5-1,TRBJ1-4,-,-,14,CASSLGKTNEKLFF,TGCGCCAGCAGCTTGGGGAAGACTAATGAAAAACTGTTTTTT
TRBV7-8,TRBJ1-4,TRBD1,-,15,CASSAPGTGNEKLFF,TGTGCCAGCAGCGCTCCCGGGACAGGGAACGAAAAACTGTTTTTT
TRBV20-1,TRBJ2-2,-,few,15,CSARAERMNTGELFF,TGCAGTGCTAGAGCGGAAAGAATGAACACCGGGGAGCTGTTTTTT
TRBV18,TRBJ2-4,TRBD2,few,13,CASSPGTSREQYF,TGTGCCAGCTCACCTGGGACTAGCAGGGAGCAGTACTTC
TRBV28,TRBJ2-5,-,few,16,CASSLAGAVNQETQYF,TGTGCCAGCAGTTTGGCAGGGGCCGTTAATCAAGAGACCCAGTACTTC
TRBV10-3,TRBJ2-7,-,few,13,CAISEGKTYEQYF,TGTGCCATCAGTGAAGGCAAAACCTACGAGCAGTACTTC
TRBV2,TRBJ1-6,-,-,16,CASSSSRGSLNSPLHF,TGTGCCAGCAGCTCCTCCCGGGGTTCCCTAAATTCACCCCTCCACTTT
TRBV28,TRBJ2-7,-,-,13,CASKGGGGNEQYF,TGTGCCAGCAAGGGCGGAGGAGGTAACGAGCAGTACTTC
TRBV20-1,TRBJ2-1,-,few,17,CSAPARKGSGPYNEQFF,TGCAGTGCTCCAGCACGGAAAGGGAGCGGGCCCTACAATGAGCAGTTCTTC
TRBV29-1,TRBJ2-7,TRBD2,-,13,CSVLAGLSYEQYF,TGCAGCGTTCTAGCGGGGCTTTCCTACGAGCAGTACTTC
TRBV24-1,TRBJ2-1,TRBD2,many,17,CATSDSPGLAGAYEQFF,TGTGCCACCAGTGATTCCCCCGGACTAGCGGGGGCTTATGAGCAGTTCTTC
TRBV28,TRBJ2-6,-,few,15,CASRGAGSGANVLTF,TGTGCCAGCAGGGGCGCGGGCTCTGGGGCCAACGTCCTGACTTTC
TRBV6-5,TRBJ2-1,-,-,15,CARPLALLPYNEQFF,TGTGCCAGGCCCCTAGCGCTCCTTCCCTACAATGAGCAGTTCTTC
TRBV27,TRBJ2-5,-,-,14,CASSLTRFQETQYF,TGTGCCAGCAGTTTAACCAGGTTCCAAGAGACCCAGTACTTC
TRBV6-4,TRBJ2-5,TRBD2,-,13,CASRQSRGETQYF,TGTGCCAGCAGGCAATCGCGGGGGGAGACCCAGTACTTC
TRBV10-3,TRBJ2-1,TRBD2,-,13,CAISESLAVEQFF,TGTGCCATCAGTGAGTCACTAGCGGTTGAGCAGTTCTTC
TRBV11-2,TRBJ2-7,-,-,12,CASTLAGYEQYF,TGTGCCAGCACCTTGGCGGGATACGAGCAGTACTTC
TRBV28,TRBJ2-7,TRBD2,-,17,CAVAGRTGTSGSYEQYF,TGTGCCGTCGCCGGTAGGACAGGGACTAGCGGCAGCTACGAGCAGTACTTC
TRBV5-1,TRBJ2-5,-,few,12,CASSSGLAPQYF,TGCGCCAGCAGCTCAGGTCTAGCACCCCAGTACTTC
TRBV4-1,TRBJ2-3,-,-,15,CASSQDPAEEFTQYF,TGCGCCAGCAGCCAAGATCCCGCAGAGGAGTTTACGCAGTATTTT
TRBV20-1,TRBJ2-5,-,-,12,CSANVAQETQYF,TGCAGTGCTAATGTAGCCCAAGAGACCCAGTACTTC